This T cell receptor beta chain stems from a study of PD-L1 blockade in urothelial cancer. Indicated time point: pretreatment peripheral blood. Measured with immunoSEQ multiplex PCR; TCRdb has only the in-frame clones, and not every one. The sample shows around 66,000 clones, more than 80% of them seen only once. The V gene's germline CDR1 is PRHDT and CDR2 FYEKMQ (reference sequence). The V gene lost 5 bases and the J gene lost 1 base, with 14 bases spanning the gap. The CDR3 runs 15 residues. This rearrangement joins TRBV13 to TRBJ1-1, with no clear D. The starting material was PBMCs, obtained around atezolizumab (anti-PD-L1) treatment. This sequence was found in a man aged 65 to 79 with urothelial cancer. As DNA, the CDR3 is TGTGCCAGCAGCCCTCAGGAGGCGGCGAACACTGAAGCTTTCTTT. Translation: CASSPQEAANTEAFF.